Included here is one T cell receptor beta chain sequence, with context. As yet, its antigen is unknown. The CDR3 carries no conserved terminal phenylalanine or tryptophan, so it likely arises from a read error. This sample stems from a study of T cell repertoires in cytomegalovirus infection. About the study: Public TCR beta signatures were indicative of both CMV infection and a matching HLA type.

A single record per CDR3 protein comes from TCRdb applying MiXCR to the reads. The sample lists 180,000 or so distinct CDR3 sequences; approximately 18% were seen once. Trimming took 1 base from V and 0 from J, leaving 7 bases between them. Germline loops: CDR1 SGHTA, CDR2 FQGNSA. This CDR3 has 15 amino acids. Broader study findings: Individuals carrying CMV plus the relevant HLA were identified by cumulative frequency of public TCR beta families. Ex vivo, HLA-C-restricted CMV-specific TCR beta clonotypes prevailed over the rest of the response.

The sample taken for sequencing was CD8+ T cells from PBMCs. This chain connects TRBV7-2 to TRBJ1-5, with D hard to call. The receptor's source is a human donor in good health (CMV status not recorded). Some clones in this sample may be carry-over from other donors' samples. This chain's CDR3 is CASSLVRDSNQPQHL. Here the CDR3 DNA reads TGTGCCAGCAGCTTAGTGCGGGATAGCAATCAGCCCCAGCATTTG.